A selection of T cell receptor beta chains follows, all from one sample in a study of cytomegalovirus exposure and HLA in healthy donors. Libraries were prepared by immunoSEQ multiplex PCR; TCRdb keeps only in-frame clonotypes and omits some of them. The table includes under 150,000 clones, over 60% detected once. Material: PBMCs. These receptors were obtained from a man between 18 and 35 years old in good health and CMV-seropositive. CDR3s leave out the opening cysteine and the closing phenylalanine or tryptophan. Only part of the rows carry a size: once, few, many, or a class if the clone is expanded.

j_gene,v_gene,abundance,CDR3aa
TRBJ1-1,TRBV6-5,NA,ASSYSRQGGAF
TRBJ1-1,TRBV19,NA,ASSGGFGTEAF
TRBJ1-2,TRBV27,few,AGSDRGRARGYT
TRBJ2-6,TRBV5-1,few,ASSTGTGTSGSGANVLT
TRBJ2-2,TRBV6-5,NA,ASSYLGTGDTGELF
TRBJ2-5,TRBV28,NA,ASSSPGQGAGETQY
TRBJ1-1,TRBV30,NA,AWSVLGARSNTEAF
NA,TRBV29-1,NA,SVVGQPYEQY
TRBJ2-3,TRBV5-1,NA,ASSLVYGRGRGATDTQY
TRBJ2-2,TRBV27,NA,ASSFSTQGGPGELF
TRBJ2-3,TRBV11-2,NA,ASSEQGADTQY
TRBJ2-3,TRBV11-2,NA,ASSLGAPGLAGTDTQY